Listed below are T cell receptor beta chains from one sample, sequenced in a study of cytomegalovirus exposure and HLA in healthy donors. Sequencing used immunoSEQ multiplex PCR; TCRdb keeps in-frame clones, though not all of them. The profile covers fewer than 250,000 clones, with 75% to 85% appearing a single time and 0.35% to 0.5% taken by the ten largest. The sample taken for sequencing was PBMCs. The receptors were gathered from a male donor in good health and CMV-seropositive. Both conserved end residues are part of each CDR3. D genes are given only for firm matches. Not every row has a clone size; where given, it reads once, few, many or a size class.

d_gene	j_gene	v_gene	abundance	CDR3nt	CDR3aa
TRBD1	TRBJ1-6	TRBV10-3	.	TGTGCCATCAGTGAGTCTGGGACAGTATCAATCAGCTCCTATAATTCACCCCTCCACTTT	CAISESGTVSISSYNSPLHF
.	TRBJ2-7	TRBV19	.	TGTGCCAGTAGTATATCTGTGAGGACCTACGAGCAGTACTTC	CASSISVRTYEQYF
.	TRBJ1-2	TRBV6-5	.	TGTGCCAGCACGAGACAGGCTTCTATTGGCTACACCTTC	CASTRQASIGYTF
TRBD2	TRBJ2-1	TRBV2	.	TGTGCCAGCACCCTGACTAGCAGGTACAATGAGCAGTTCTTC	CASTLTSRYNEQFF
.	TRBJ1-2	TRBV5-1	.	TGCGCCAGCAGCCCAGGACTTTATGGCTACACCTTC	CASSPGLYGYTF
TRBD1	TRBJ2-7	TRBV6-5	.	TGTGCCAGCAGTTACTCGGGGACAGGACTTTACGAGCAGTACTTC	CASSYSGTGLYEQYF
TRBD1	TRBJ2-2	TRBV29-1	.	TGCAGCACAGGACAGGGGGCCACCGGGGAGCTGTTTTTT	CSTGQGATGELFF
TRBD1	TRBJ1-1	TRBV27	.	TGTGCCAGCAGTCTTTGGGACAGGAACACTGAAGCTTTCTTT	CASSLWDRNTEAFF
TRBD2	TRBJ2-5	TRBV5-1	.	TGCGCCAGCAGCTTCACTAGCGGCCAAGAGACCCAGTACTTC	CASSFTSGQETQYF
TRBD1	TRBJ1-3	TRBV7-2	once	TGTGCCAGCAGCTTAAAACTATTTAGACAGGGCTCTGGAAACACCATATATTTT	CASSLKLFRQGSGNTIYF
.	TRBJ2-1	TRBV7-3	.	TGTGCCAGCAGCTCGGAGGGGAATGAGCAGTTCTTC	CASSSEGNEQFF
.	TRBJ2-7	TRBV6-5	.	TGTGCCAGCAGTTTACGGACTTCCATAGTGGGCCACGAGCAGTACTTC	CASSLRTSIVGHEQYF
.	TRBJ2-7	TRBV19	.	TGTGCCAGTAGCTTAACAGGGAACGAGCAGTACTTC	CASSLTGNEQYF
.	TRBJ1-5	TRBV7-2	few	TGTGCCAGCAGCTTAGAGGGACTAAAAAATCAGCCCCAGCATTTT	CASSLEGLKNQPQHF
.	TRBJ1-5	TRBV9	.	TGTGCCAGCAGCGTAGGAGCGTATAGCAATCAGCCCCAGCATTTT	CASSVGAYSNQPQHF
.	TRBJ2-1	TRBV27	few	TGTGCCAGCAGTTTGCAACCGGGACAAACTTACAATGAGCAGTTCTTC	CASSLQPGQTYNEQFF
TRBD1	TRBJ2-5	TRBV7-3	.	TGTGCCAGCAGCTGGGGACAGGGGGTAGAGACCCAGTACTTC	CASSWGQGVETQYF
.	TRBJ1-4	TRBV11-2	.	TGTGCCAGCAACGGGGGATTGTCTAATGAAAAACTGTTTTTT	CASNGGLSNEKLFF
.	TRBJ1-6	TRBV6-6	.	TGTGCCAGCAGTTACAGCGGCGATAATTCACCCCTCCACTTT	CASSYSGDNSPLHF
TRBD1	TRBJ1-5	TRBV6-5	.	TGTGCCAGCAGCCCAGGGGGCGTGAGGCAGCCCCAGCATTTT	CASSPGGVRQPQHF
TRBD1	TRBJ2-7	TRBV7-8	.	TGTGCCAGCAGCTTACGCGGCAGGGGGAGCTACGAGCAGTACTTC	CASSLRGRGSYEQYF
TRBD1	TRBJ1-4	TRBV5-1	.	TGCGCCAGCAGCTTACAGGGGCGCGAGTCGGAAAAACTGTTTTTT	CASSLQGRESEKLFF
TRBD2	TRBJ2-5	TRBV5-4	few	TGTGCCAGCAGCTTGGAGGGGACTAAAGAGACCCAGTACTTC	CASSLEGTKETQYF
TRBD1	TRBJ1-2	TRBV11-2	.	TGTGCCAGCAGCTTAGGGAGGACAGGGGGCTATGGCTACACCTTC	CASSLGRTGGYGYTF
TRBD1	TRBJ2-7	TRBV27	.	TGTGCCAGCAGTTTATTGGGACAGGGCTACGAGCAGTACTTC	CASSLLGQGYEQYF
.	TRBJ2-2	TRBV9	once	TGTGCCAGCAGCGTTGGACTGTTCACCGGGGAGCTGTTTTTT	CASSVGLFTGELFF
TRBD1	TRBJ2-7	TRBV5-1	.	TGCGCCAGCAGCTTACAGGGGGCAGATAGGTCCTACGAGCAGTACTTC	CASSLQGADRSYEQYF
.	TRBJ2-7	TRBV5-1	few	TGCGCCAGCAGCTCGGACAGCCGAGATTCCTACGAGCAGTACTTC	CASSSDSRDSYEQYF
TRBD1	TRBJ2-1	TRBV7-3	.	TGTGCCAGCAGCTTAACGACGGGCCGCGGGACAGGGGAAAACAATGAGCAGTTCTTC	CASSLTTGRGTGENNEQFF
.	TRBJ1-3	TRBV9	once	TGTGCCAGCAATAAAAGGGGCGACAGTACATACAACTCTGGAAACACCATATATTTT	CASNKRGDSTYNSGNTIYF
TRBD2	TRBJ2-7	TRBV7-2	.	TGTGCCAGCAGCTTAGGGCCTAGCGGGTACTCCTACGAGCAGTACTTC	CASSLGPSGYSYEQYF
.	TRBJ2-7	TRBV28	few	TGTGCCAGCAGTTTGGACTCCTCCTACGAGCAGTACTTC	CASSLDSSYEQYF
.	TRBJ2-7	TRBV6-5	.	TGTGCCAGCAGTTACTCGACTGGGTTTTCCTACGAGCAGTACTTC	CASSYSTGFSYEQYF
.	TRBJ2-2	TRBV4-3	.	TGCGCCAGCAGCCAAGACTCCGGTGCCGGGGAGCTGTTTTTT	CASSQDSGAGELFF
.	TRBJ2-7	TRBV11-2	.	TGTGCCAGCAGCTTGATTGGCGGATCCTACGAGCAGTACTTC	CASSLIGGSYEQYF
TRBD1	TRBJ1-4	TRBV6-5	.	TGTGCCAGCAGCAAGGGACAGGCAGCTAATGAAAAACTGTTTTTT	CASSKGQAANEKLFF